The 2 T cell receptor beta chains in this list originate from one sample, sequenced in a study of PD-1 blockade in classical Hodgkin lymphoma. The table came from immunoSEQ multiplex PCR; TCRdb's copy has only in-frame clones and leaves some out. Found here are about 84,000 clones, roughly nine tenths of them singletons; the top ten hold less than 25%. Every patient experienced relapse after autologous stem cell transplantation, and brentuximab vedotin exposure varied. Source: peripheral blood mononuclear cells (PBMCs), taken at baseline. The receptor set was obtained from a human donor with classical Hodgkin lymphoma.

This chain links TRBV6-1 with TRBJ1-2; 7 nucleotides agree with TRBD1. Trimming took 4 bases from V and 6 from J; bases not matched to a gene: 5. Germline lookup yields CDR1 MNHNS and CDR2 SASEGT. The CDR3 loop spans 13 amino acids. The CDR3 reads CASSGFQGDGYTF. CDR3 in DNA: TGTGCCAGCAGTGGCTTCCAGGGGGATGGCTACACCTTC.

The chain is built from TRBV11-3 and TRBJ2-1, with 10 positions matching TRBD2. J was trimmed by 2 bases and V by 3 bases; bases with no gene match: 7. The CDR3 totals 17 residues. Germline V lookup: CDR1 SGHNT, CDR2 YENEEA. The DNA of the CDR3 is TGTGCCAGCAGCTTGTCTAGCGGGAGCCCCCCCTACAATGAGCAGTTCTTC. Its protein is CASSLSSGSPPYNEQFF. Looking up the rest from reference TRBV11-3 and TRBJ2-1 gives the full variable domain: EAGVVQSPRYKIIEKKQPVAFWCNPISGHNTLYWYLQNLGQGPELLIRYENEEAVDDSQLPKDRFSAERLKGVDSTLKIQPAELGDSAVYLCASSLSSGSPPYNEQFFGPGTRLTVL.